Presented here are 25 T cell receptor beta chains from one specimen sequenced in a study of blood T cell repertoires in COVID-19. Generated by immunoSEQ multiplex PCR, the TCRdb table keeps only in-frame clones and is missing some. The sample has 380,000 or so clones, roughly 86% seen once. The sample was PBMCs or T cells enriched from blood (not recorded which). The receptors originated from a woman between 40 and 50 years old with acute COVID-19.

The table lists this clone with a count of one. The V and J genes are TRBV7-9 and TRBJ1-2; the match to TRBD1 covers 7 bases. CDR1 and CDR2 (germline): SEHNR, FQNEAQ (reference sequence). V trimming: 3 bases; J trimming: 6 bases; junction bases outside the gene matches: 4. CDR3 length equals 13 residues. CDR3 sequence (DNA): TGTGCCAGCAGCTTCGACAGGGCCCATGGCTACACCTTC. It translates to CASSFDRAHGYTF.

This chain joins TRBV4-1 and TRBJ1-2; 10 bases agree with TRBD1. Germline values: CDR1 MGHRA, CDR2 YSYEKL. The CDR3 is 16 residues long. Losses at the gene ends were 1 base for V and 4 bases for J; bases not matched to a gene: 6. CDR3 sequence reads: CASSQGQGASTYGYTF. CDR3 DNA sequence: TGCGCCAGCAGCCAAGGACAGGGGGCCTCCACCTATGGCTACACCTTC.

In this sample, this clone turned up a few times. The rearrangement joins TRBV29-1 to TRBJ1-1, with D possibly TRBD1 on 5 matching bases. The CDR3 loop spans 10 amino acids. Trimming left V 5 bases short and J 8 bases short, with 9 bases between. The germline gives CDR1 SQVTM, CDR2 ANQGSEA. This CDR3 is CSVSGGEAFF. CDR3 nucleotide sequence: TGCAGCGTTTCGGGGGGAGAAGCTTTCTTT.

J is TRBJ2-7 and V is TRBV6-2 or TRBV6-3; the D gene is possibly TRBD2 (5 bases). The germline gives CDR1 MNHEY, CDR2 SVGEGT. The CDR3 spans 13 residues. V lost 5 bases and J 6 bases, leaving 14 bases between the germline ends. The CDR3 DNA sequence: TGTGCCAGCAGTCAGTCAACTAGACGCGAGCAGTACTTC. It is translated as CASSQSTRREQYF.

The CDR3 spells CASSRDPPGETQYF. DNA for the CDR3: TGTGCCAGTAGTAGGGATCCCCCGGGGGAGACCCAGTACTTC. This chain connects TRBV19 to TRBJ2-5, with D tentatively TRBD2 (5 bases). V dropped 4 bases and J dropped 5 bases, with 14 bases sitting between them. CDR3 length: 14 residues. CDR1 and CDR2 from the germline V gene are LNHDA and SQIVND (reference sequence). The full variable domain, completed using reference TRBV19 and TRBJ2-5, is DGGITQSPKYLFRKEGQNVTLSCEQNLNHDAMYWYRQDPGQGLRLIYYSQIVNDFQKGDIAEGYSVSREKKESFPLTVTSAQKNPTAFYLCASSRDPPGETQYFGPGTRLLVL.

This chain connects TRBV19 to TRBJ2-7, with D possibly TRBD2 on 6 matching bases. Deletions cut 5 bases from V and 2 bases from J, with 16 bases between. CDR1 is LNHDA, CDR2 SQIVND, per germline (reference sequence). This CDR3 comprises 15 residues. This chain's CDR3 is CASSALGGEPYEQYF. The CDR3 nucleotides read TGTGCCAGTAGTGCCCTTGGCGGGGAACCCTACGAGCAGTACTTC.

J is TRBJ1-4 and V is TRBV5-4; the D gene is possibly TRBD1 (5 bases). This CDR3 region has 14 residues. The V and J ends lost 4 bases and 5 bases respectively, with 12 bases between them. Germline V gene data show CDR1 as SGHNT and CDR2 as YYREEE (reference sequence). This CDR3 reads CASSVGRVNEKLFF. CDR3 sequence (DNA): TGTGCCAGCAGCGTGGGACGGGTAAATGAAAAACTGTTTTTT.

The gene calls are TRBV7-6 and TRBJ2-2; D remains unclear. V gave up 2 bases and J gave up 2 bases, with 9 bases separating them. Per germline, CDR1 SGHVS and CDR2 FNYEAQ. The CDR3 extends over 15 amino acids. The CDR3 coding sequence is TGTGCCAGCAGCTTAAGACTCAGAAACACCGGGGAGCTGTTTTTT. Translated: CASSLRLRNTGELFF.

V gene TRBV19 combines with J gene TRBJ1-2; tentative D call: TRBD1 (6 bases). V lost 5 bases, J lost 2 bases, and 15 bases lay in between. Germline V lookup: CDR1 LNHDA, CDR2 SQIVND (reference sequence). The CDR3 consists of 15 residues. CDR3 region: CASSPLTGSNYGYTF. As DNA, the CDR3 is TGTGCCAGTAGTCCTCTAACAGGGTCCAACTATGGCTACACCTTC. Based on the CDR3 plus reference TRBV19 and TRBJ1-2, the full variable domain is DGGITQSPKYLFRKEGQNVTLSCEQNLNHDAMYWYRQDPGQGLRLIYYSQIVNDFQKGDIAEGYSVSREKKESFPLTVTSAQKNPTAFYLCASSPLTGSNYGYTFGSGTRLTVV.

This clone has just one count. CDR3: CASSRDRNEQFF. The CDR3 region has the DNA TGCGCCAGCAGCCGAGACAGGAATGAGCAGTTCTTC. The genes are TRBV4-1 and TRBJ2-1; D is perhaps TRBD1 (6 bases). V lost 4 bases and J 7 bases, leaving 8 bases between the germline ends. The CDR3 extends over 12 amino acids. Germline V gene data show CDR1 as MGHRA and CDR2 as YSYEKL.

The chain joins TRBV18 to TRBJ2-5, with a possible D match to TRBD2 (6 bases). Germline loops: CDR1 KGHSH, CDR2 LQKENI. The V end was cut by 2 bases, the J end by 2 bases, with 12 bases between. The CDR3 has 15 residues. CDR3: CASSPASVTQETQYF. CDR3 nucleotides: TGTGCCAGCTCACCAGCTAGCGTCACACAAGAGACCCAGTACTTC.

This chain connects TRBV5-1 to TRBJ2-3; D might be TRBD1 (6 bases). This CDR3 region has 15 residues. The germline CDR1 and CDR2 sequences are SGHRS and YFSETQ. Trimming left V 0 bases short and J 1 base short, with 9 bases between. In DNA, the CDR3 is TGCGCCAGCAGCTTGGCTTCAGGGGGCACAGATACGCAGTATTTT. Protein product: CASSLASGGTDTQYF.

The rearrangement uses TRBV3-1 (or the pseudogene TRBV3-2) and TRBJ2-1; D remains ambiguous. V was shortened by 1 base and J by 8 bases, with 6 bases between the two germline ends. The germline V gene encodes CDR1 LGHDT and CDR2 YNNKEL (reference sequence). The CDR3 is made up of 12 amino acids. The CDR3 nucleotides are TGTGCCAGCAGCCAAGTCCTCCATGAGCAGTTCTTC. Protein sequence: CASSQVLHEQFF.

V is TRBV9 and J is TRBJ1-3; possibly TRBD1 for D (6 bases). The CDR3 contains 16 residues. Trimming left V 4 bases short and J 2 bases short, with 16 bases between. Germline CDR1 is SGDLS and CDR2 is YYNGEE. The CDR3 protein is CASSPGAQGTGNTIYF. The CDR3 DNA sequence: TGTGCCAGCAGCCCAGGGGCGCAGGGTACTGGAAACACCATATATTTT.

This chain joins TRBV11-3 and TRBJ2-5; 11 bases are shared with TRBD2. Germline values: CDR1 SGHNT, CDR2 YENEEA. The CDR3 has 15 amino acids. V was clipped by 5 bases and J by 2 bases; unmatched bases: 4. The CDR3 region is CASSQGTSGQETQYF. The CDR3 coding sequence is TGTGCCAGCAGCCAAGGGACTAGCGGTCAAGAGACCCAGTACTTC.

This chain joins TRBV6-5 and TRBJ1-6; 9 nucleotides match TRBD1. The CDR3 is 13 residues long. From germline, CDR1 is MNHEY and CDR2 SVGAGI. The V segment lost 5 bases and the J segment 12 bases; nucleotides outside the gene matches: 5. The CDR3 DNA is TGTGCCAGCAGTCGGGACAGGGTCCTACCCCTCCACTTT. Protein product: CASSRDRVLPLHF.

V gene TRBV10-3 combines with J gene TRBJ2-1; 7 bases fit TRBD2. CDR1 and CDR2 from the germline V gene are ENHRY and SYGVKD. The trim removed 8 bases at V and 0 bases at J, leaving 4 bases unmatched. The CDR3 sequence is 14 residues long. CDR3 sequence (DNA): TGTGCCATCCGGGAGGCGAGCTCCTACAATGAGCAGTTCTTC. Its translation: CAIREASSYNEQFF.

This clone was counted only a few times. This rearrangement joins TRBV27 to TRBJ2-7; 10 bases are shared with TRBD2. The CDR3 has 15 amino acids. Germline loops: CDR1 MNHEY, CDR2 SMNVEV (reference sequence). Germline trimming cut 5 bases from V and 1 base from J; bases unmatched to any gene: 5. CDR3 loop: CASSQSGGASYEQYF. The CDR3 nucleotides are TGTGCCAGCAGTCAAAGCGGGGGGGCGTCCTACGAGCAGTACTTC.

The CDR3 reads CSLPPGQGNYGYTF. The CDR3 region has the DNA TGCAGCCTTCCCCCGGGACAGGGTAACTATGGCTACACCTTC. The genes are TRBV29-1 and TRBJ1-2; 9 bases agree with TRBD1. Germline lookup yields CDR1 SQVTM and CDR2 ANQGSEA. V was pared by 8 bases and J by 1 base, with 8 bases of the junction left unmatched. The CDR3 is 14 amino acids. The entire variable domain, with the rest obtained from reference TRBV29-1 and TRBJ1-2, is as follows: SAVISQKPSRDICQRGTSLTIQCQVDSQVTMMFWYRQQPGQSLTLIATANQGSEATYESGFVIDKFPISRPNLTFSTLTVSNMSPEDSSIYLCSLPPGQGNYGYTFGSGTRLTVV.

The V gene is TRBV6-5, the J gene TRBJ1-2, with 7 positions matching TRBD1. The CDR3 is 13 residues long. The trim removed 6 bases at V and 3 bases at J, leaving 4 bases unmatched. CDR1 and CDR2 from the germline V gene are MNHEY and SVGAGI. The CDR3 DNA is TGTGCCAGCAGAGCGACAGGGTACTATGGCTACACCTTC. This encodes CASRATGYYGYTF.

The genes are TRBV7-2 and TRBJ2-1; 16 positions match TRBD2. The CDR3 spans 18 residues. CDR1 is SGHTA and CDR2 is FQGNSA in the germline V gene. The V gene end was trimmed by 1 base and the J gene end by 9 bases; junction bases not matched to a gene: 9. CDR3 sequence (DNA): TGTGCCAGCAGCTTAGTTACTGGGACTAGCGGGGGGGCCGTTGAGCAGTTCTTC. Amino acid sequence: CASSLVTGTSGGAVEQFF.

The CDR3 reads CASSSWTGRGVNTEAFF. The CDR3 nucleotides are TGTGCCAGCAGCTCCTGGACAGGGCGAGGTGTGAACACTGAAGCTTTCTTT. The rearrangement links TRBV11-2 to TRBJ1-1; TRBD1 aligns across 8 bases. This CDR3 is 17 amino acids long. The germline gives CDR1 SGHAT, CDR2 FQNNGV. Trimming took 4 bases from V and 0 from J; bases not matched to a gene: 10.

V is TRBV18 and J is TRBJ2-5; a possible D gene is TRBD2 (6 bases). V lost 4 bases and J lost 2, with 14 bases in between. The CDR3 has 15 residues. Germline V gene sequence: CDR1 KGHSH, CDR2 LQKENI. CDR3 region: CASSRREGLQETQYF. The CDR3, as DNA: TGTGCCAGCTCACGAAGAGAGGGACTTCAAGAGACCCAGTACTTC.

This chain joins TRBV6-6 and TRBJ1-4; 7 nucleotides line up with TRBD1. CDR3 length: 14 amino acids. V lost 5 bases and J lost 8; bases outside the gene matches: 8. The germline gives CDR1 MNHNY, CDR2 SVGAGI (reference sequence). The DNA of the CDR3 is TGTGCCAGCAGTCCTACAGGGGTGCGGGAAAAACTGTTTTTT. It yields the protein CASSPTGVREKLFF.

The chain carries TRBV10-2 and TRBJ2-1; 7 bases fit TRBD1. Germline CDR1 is WSHSY and CDR2 is SAAADI. The V gene end was trimmed by 6 bases and the J gene end by 9 bases; junction bases not matched to a gene: 8. The CDR3 contains 13 residues. This CDR3 is CASRMDRYGEQFF. In nucleotides, the CDR3 is TGCGCCAGCAGGATGGACAGGTACGGTGAGCAGTTCTTC.